These 25 T cell receptor beta chains originate from one sample sequenced in a study of shared T cell receptors in the human thymus. Profiled with immunoSEQ multiplex PCR; TCRdb holds only in-frame clones, not every one. The sample records hundreds of thousands of clones, around 87% being singletons. The same sample was also studied in work on human thymus T cells.

Input material: thymocytes. The receptors originated from a boy in the first two years of life with a congenital heart defect.

CDR3 sequence (DNA): TGTGCCAGCAGCTTCGGTTCTAGCGGGGGGGCCCAAAAAAACATTCAGTACTTC. Translation gives CASSFGSSGGAQKNIQYF. The chain joins TRBV7-2 to TRBJ2-4, with TRBD2 identical over 12 bases. V shed 3 bases, J shed 4 bases, and the junction held 10 bases outside the gene matches. The CDR3 runs to 18 residues. Germline values: CDR1 SGHTA, CDR2 FQGNSA.

This clone was counted between two and nine times. The gene calls are TRBV4-3 and TRBJ2-1; 13 bases match TRBD2. CDR3 size: 19 residues. CDR1 LGHNA and CDR2 YSLEER come from the germline V gene. V shed 1 base and J 5 bases; nucleotides not matched to a gene: 11. The CDR3: CASSQVSQAGLAGNNEQFF. Here the CDR3 DNA reads TGCGCCAGCAGCCAAGTCAGCCAAGCGGGACTAGCGGGGAACAATGAGCAGTTCTTC.

This clone was found a few times. V is TRBV16 and J is TRBJ1-1, with 9 nucleotides matching TRBD1. Germline V lookup: CDR1 KGHSY, CDR2 FQNENV. This CDR3 has 17 residues. The V segment lost 0 bases and the J segment 3 bases; nucleotides outside the gene matches: 8. CDR3 region: CASSQSSVGTGYTEAFF. CDR3 sequence (DNA): TGTGCCAGCAGCCAATCTTCCGTCGGGACAGGGTACACTGAAGCTTTCTTT.

The chain recombines TRBV11-2 with TRBJ2-7; D is possibly TRBD1 (6 bases). Germline V gene data show CDR1 as SGHAT and CDR2 as FQNNGV. This CDR3 is built from 16 residues. Trimming shortened V by 1 base and J by 3 bases, and 16 bases separated the two germline ends. The DNA for the CDR3 is TGTGCCAGCAGCTTAGGGTCAAGGGACACCTACTACGAGCAGTACTTC. Amino acid sequence: CASSLGSRDTYYEQYF.

V usage is TRBV28 and J usage is TRBJ1-1, with a possible D match to TRBD1 (5 bases). The CDR3 loop spans 16 amino acids. The V gene's germline CDR1 is MDHEN and CDR2 SYDVKM. Trimming left V 2 bases short and J 1 base short, with 14 bases between. DNA of the CDR3: TGTGCCAGCAGTTTACGCCAGACAGAGAGGAACACTGAAGCTTTCTTT. Encoded protein: CASSLRQTERNTEAFF.

The genes are TRBV11-2 and TRBJ1-2; the D gene is possibly TRBD1 (5 bases). The CDR3 loop spans 13 amino acids. Looked up from germline, CDR1 is SGHAT and CDR2 is FQNNGV. The ends were cut back, 5 bases at V and 5 bases at J, with 12 bases in the middle. The CDR3 protein is CASSPGTLYGYTF. CDR3 nucleotide sequence: TGTGCCAGCAGCCCGGGGACTTTGTATGGCTACACCTTC.

The rearrangement joins TRBV28 to TRBJ1-3; 9 bases align to TRBD1. This CDR3 has 15 amino acids. CDR1 and CDR2 from the germline V gene are MDHEN and SYDVKM. V gave up 2 bases and J gave up 7 bases; unmatched junction bases: 6. The CDR3 region is CASSLRDRATNTIYF. The CDR3 DNA reads as TGTGCCAGCAGTTTAAGGGACAGGGCAACGAACACCATATATTTT.

The count of this clone is one. V is TRBV28 and J is TRBJ1-2; the D is unclear. There are 11 residues in the CDR3. Trimming cost V 10 bases and J 1 base, with 7 bases left between them. Per the germline V gene, CDR1 is MDHEN and CDR2 is SYDVKM. The CDR3 bases are TGTGCCACCATAGTTAACTATGGCTACACCTTC. Translating gives CATIVNYGYTF.

CDR3 sequence reads: CASSQDWDRGISNQPQHF. CDR3 nucleotides: TGCGCCAGCAGCCAAGATTGGGACAGGGGAATAAGCAATCAGCCCCAGCATTTT. The chain employs TRBV4-3 and TRBJ1-5; 10 bases agree with TRBD1. This CDR3 has 18 residues. Looked up from germline, CDR1 is LGHNA and CDR2 is YSLEER. Trimming cost V 0 bases and J 1 base; bases outside gene matches: 6.

About this clone itself: An end of the junction does not agree with germline; a read error may underlie this. Other DNA sequences in this sample translate to the same CDR3. This chain uses TRBV9 with TRBJ1-6; D not resolved. CDR3 length equals 14 residues. Per germline, CDR1 SGDLS and CDR2 YYNGEE. As DNA, the CDR3 is TGTGCCAGCAGCGTAGGGGCAGATAATTCCCCCCTCCACTTT. It codes for CASSVGADNSPLHF.

This chain links TRBV29-1 with TRBJ2-7; D may be TRBD2 (5 bases). This CDR3 region has 13 residues. V lost 8 bases and J 2 bases, leaving 16 bases between the germline ends. From germline, CDR1 is SQVTM and CDR2 ANQGSEA. The CDR3, as DNA: TGCAGCATCCGAGAGGGTTTCGCCTACGAGCAGTACTTC. Translation: CSIREGFAYEQYF.

The genes are TRBV27 and TRBJ1-3; no clear D gene. V was clipped by 2 bases and J by 0 bases, with 8 bases between them. The CDR3 covers 15 residues. CDR1 MNHEY and CDR2 SMNVEV come from the germline V gene (reference sequence). The DNA for the CDR3 is TGTGCCAGCAGTTTAGTTGGGAGCTCTGGAAACACCATATATTTT. Translated: CASSLVGSSGNTIYF.

This clone has just a few counts. The chain is built from TRBV28 and TRBJ2-4, with D tentatively TRBD1 (6 bases). V lost 6 bases and J 3 bases, leaving 15 bases between the germline ends. The CDR3 has 15 residues. Per germline, CDR1 MDHEN and CDR2 SYDVKM. As DNA, the CDR3 is TGTGCCAGCAGACGCAGGGGTTTTGACAAAAACATTCAGTACTTC. This translates into CASRRRGFDKNIQYF.

This clone was detected a few times. This chain uses TRBV5-1 with TRBJ2-6, with TRBD1 as a possible D gene (6 bases). Trimming left V 0 bases short and J 4 bases short, with 8 bases between. CDR1 SGHRS and CDR2 YFSETQ come from the germline V gene. The CDR3 is made up of 15 amino acids. CDR3 nucleotide sequence: TGCGCCAGCAGCTTGGCAGGGGCCGGGGCCAACGTCCTGACTTTC. It is translated as CASSLAGAGANVLTF.

V usage is TRBV29-1 and J usage is TRBJ2-5, with D possibly being TRBD2 (6 bases). From germline, CDR1 is SQVTM and CDR2 ANQGSEA. The CDR3 contains 12 residues. V dropped 7 bases and J dropped 5 bases, with 14 bases sitting between them. The CDR3 sequence is CSDDWGRETQYF. The CDR3 bases are TGCAGCGACGACTGGGGGAGGGAGACCCAGTACTTC.

This clone occurred once. The chain has TRBV6-5 and TRBJ2-7; D may be TRBD2 (6 bases). V lost 6 bases, J lost 0 bases, and 15 bases lay in between. CDR3 length: 15 residues. Germline CDR1 reads MNHEY; CDR2 reads SVGAGI. The CDR3 reads CASSPLGGPSYEQYF. CDR3 coding DNA: TGTGCCAGCAGCCCACTGGGGGGACCCTCCTACGAGCAGTACTTC.

CDR3 DNA: TGTGCCAGCAGTAAACAGGGAAAGTGGACTGAAGCTTTCTTT. It is translated as CASSKQGKWTEAFF. The genes are TRBV14 and TRBJ1-1; D may be TRBD1 (6 bases). Trimming shortened V by 6 bases and J by 5 bases, and 16 bases separated the two germline ends. CDR1 SGHDN and CDR2 FVKESK come from the germline V gene. This CDR3 is built from 14 residues.

The chain links TRBV12-5 to TRBJ2-7, with 7 bases aligning to TRBD2. After removal of 1 base from V and 3 bases from J, the junction contained 6 bases not matched to a gene. Germline V lookup: CDR1 LGHNT, CDR2 FRNRAP. CDR3 size: 15 residues. As DNA, the CDR3 is TGTGCTAGTGGTTTGGATATGGGGGGGAACTACGAGCAGTACTTC. Translating gives CASGLDMGGNYEQYF.

J is TRBJ1-3 and V is TRBV7-9, with D unresolved. Trimming pared 5 bases from V and 0 bases from J, leaving 17 bases between. The CDR3 totals 17 residues. Looked up from germline, CDR1 is SEHNR and CDR2 is FQNEAQ (reference sequence). In DNA form, the CDR3 reads TGTGCCAGCAGCGCCCCGACACGGGATAGCTCTGGAAACACCATATATTTT. It codes for CASSAPTRDSSGNTIYF.

This clone was detected only a few times. This rearrangement joins TRBV19 to TRBJ1-3; D gene unclear. Trimming removed 4 bases at V and 4 bases at J, with 11 bases between. CDR3 length: 14 amino acids. Germline CDR1 is LNHDA and CDR2 is SQIVND (reference sequence). As DNA, the CDR3 is TGTGCCAGTAGTAACGCGGGTAGGGGAAACACCATATATTTT. This gives the protein CASSNAGRGNTIYF.

This rearrangement joins TRBV27 to TRBJ1-1, with TRBD1 matching 7 bases. The CDR3 extends over 14 amino acids. V shed 3 bases and J 2 bases; nucleotides not matched to a gene: 3. CDR1 and CDR2 (germline): MNHEY, SMNVEV (reference sequence). The DNA of the CDR3 is TGTGCCAGCAGTTTGGGGACAGTAAACACTGAAGCTTTCTTT. Its translation: CASSLGTVNTEAFF.

This sequence joins TRBV4-3 and TRBJ2-1, with unresolved D. V dropped 1 base and J dropped 4 bases, with 14 bases sitting between them. Germline V lookup: CDR1 LGHNA, CDR2 YSLEER. The CDR3 consists of 16 residues. Here the CDR3 DNA reads TGCGCCAGCAGCCAAGTTGAGGCAGCGAAGTACAATGAGCAGTTCTTC. It translates to CASSQVEAAKYNEQFF.

The chain is built from TRBV4-1 and TRBJ1-4; D uncertain. CDR3 size: 17 residues. Germline CDR1 is MGHRA and CDR2 is YSYEKL. The V and J ends lost 0 bases and 4 bases respectively, with 15 bases between them. The CDR3 loop is CASSQEIPLISNEKLFF. CDR3 coding DNA: TGCGCCAGCAGCCAAGAGATCCCCCTTATTAGTAATGAAAAACTGTTTTTT.

The CDR3 is CASSLRPGTAHSYEQYF. The DNA of the CDR3 is TGTGCCAGCAGCTTACGCCCGGGGACAGCGCACTCCTACGAGCAGTACTTC. This chain joins TRBV7-9 and TRBJ2-7; 7 positions agree with TRBD1. The germline V gene encodes CDR1 SEHNR and CDR2 FQNEAQ (reference sequence). The CDR3 contains 17 residues. V dropped 2 bases and J dropped 0; count of bases not matched to a gene: 10.

The CDR3 bases are TGTGCCAGCAGGGCAGAGGAGGCTGGGGCCAACGTCCTGACTTTC. Protein sequence: CASRAEEAGANVLTF. The chain links TRBV11-1 to TRBJ2-6, with D maybe TRBD2 (5 bases). Germline V gene data show CDR1 as SGHAT and CDR2 as FQDESV (reference sequence). The CDR3 runs to 15 residues. Trimming removed 6 bases at V and 2 bases at J, with 11 bases between.